Each of the 25 T cell receptor beta chains below was sequenced from the same sample in a study of T cells after yellow fever vaccination. TCRdb recomputed calls from the 5' RACE reads with MiXCR, one row per CDR3 protein. The sample records about 320,000 distinct CDR3 sequences, over 3.5% being singletons. The sequences come from PBMCs, collected 15 days after the yellow fever booster vaccination. The receptors were sampled from a young man who received the YFV17D yellow fever vaccine.

This clonotype occurred many times. No DNA is shown, since the ends of the CDR3 on it are uncertain; the CDR3 is the one TCRdb lists. The chain joins TRBV6-5 to TRBJ1-1; the table names TRBD1, a call not compared with the DNA. The CDR3 totals 15 residues, both ends included. From germline, CDR1 is MNHEY and CDR2 SVGAGI. The CDR3 reads CASSSSDRGNTEAFF.

This clonotype was counted many times. The chain combines TRBV15 with TRBJ2-7, with D possibly matching TRBD2 (5 bases). V lost 0 bases and J 1 base, leaving 13 bases between the germline ends. There are 16 residues in the CDR3. In germline, CDR1 is LNHNV, CDR2 YYDKDF (reference sequence). Here the CDR3 reads CATSRDRGAPSYEQYV. CDR3 coding DNA: TGTGCCACCAGCAGAGATCGGGGAGCCCCATCCTACGAGCAGTACGTC.

The chain recombines TRBV7-9 with TRBJ2-7; D gene unclear. The germline V gene has CDR1 SEHNR and CDR2 FQNEAQ (reference sequence). The CDR3 has 13 amino acids. V was clipped by 5 bases and J by 3 bases, with 11 bases between them. CDR3 loop: CASSTGRVYEQYF. CDR3 bases: TGTGCCAGCAGCACCGGACGGGTCTACGAGCAGTACTTC.

This clonotype was seen a handful of times. The gene calls are TRBV6-5 and TRBJ2-5, with 7 bases that match TRBD1. Germline loops: CDR1 MNHEY, CDR2 SVGAGI. V was pared by 5 bases and J by 7 bases, with 7 bases of the junction left unmatched. The CDR3 runs to 13 residues. As DNA, the CDR3 is TGTGCCAGCAGTGAACAGGGGAGTGGGACCCAGTACTTC. Its protein product is CASSEQGSGTQYF.

The V and J genes are TRBV29-1 and TRBJ2-2, with D tentatively TRBD1 (6 bases). Germline V lookup: CDR1 SQVTM, CDR2 ANQGSEA. The CDR3 length is 15 residues. V was trimmed by 0 bases and J by 6 bases, leaving 14 bases between them. DNA of the CDR3: TGCAGCGTTGAAGAAGACAGGCGATACCCCGGGGAGCTGTTTTTT. This gives the protein CSVEEDRRYPGELFF.

This clonotype was seen at least ten times. CDR3 protein: CSAAQGAGQPQHF. The CDR3 DNA reads TGCAGTGCTGCACAGGGGGCTGGTCAGCCCCAGCATTTT. This chain uses TRBV20-1 with TRBJ1-5; 9 bases are a match to TRBD1. Germline V gene data show CDR1 as DFQATT and CDR2 as SNEGSKA (reference sequence). Trimming at V came to 5 bases and at J to 6 bases, leaving 5 bases not matched to a gene. The CDR3 extends over 13 amino acids.

The chain carries TRBV20-1 and TRBJ1-6; D is uncertain. The CDR3 consists of 13 residues. Trimming pared 3 bases from V and 10 bases from J, leaving 13 bases between. CDR1 is DFQATT, CDR2 SNEGSKA, per germline (reference sequence). The CDR3 DNA follows: TGCAGTGCTAGTCCACTCACCGACTCACCCCTCCACTTT. Translating it yields CSASPLTDSPLHF.

Only a few counts were recorded for this clonotype. The chain links TRBV6-1 to TRBJ2-3, with 9 bases identical to TRBD2. V dropped 6 bases and J dropped 4; count of bases not matched to a gene: 8. The CDR3 spans 15 residues. The germline V gene has CDR1 MNHNS and CDR2 SASEGT. The CDR3 here is CASRVAGAGSDTQYF. The CDR3 DNA is TGTGCCAGCAGGGTAGCGGGGGCCGGATCAGATACGCAGTATTTT.

Details on this clonotype: Since a much larger clone is just one base distant, this may be a read error. V is TRBV2 and J is TRBJ2-3; D is ambiguous. CDR3 size: 16 residues. Germline CDR1 is SNHLY and CDR2 is FYNNEI. CDR3 amino acids: CASSEAYLGHTDTRYF. CDR3 DNA: TGTGCCAGCAGTGAAGCTTACTTAGGGCACACAGATACGCGGTATTTT.

The chain couples TRBV27 to TRBJ1-6; D is uncertain. Germline V gene lookup returns CDR1 MNHEY and CDR2 SMNVEV (reference sequence). The CDR3 length is 13 residues. The V end lost 6 bases, the J end lost 8 bases, and 11 bases lay between the germline ends. CDR3 nucleotides: TGTGCCAGCAGAATTCTCCAAGATTCACCCCTCCACTTT. Its protein is CASRILQDSPLHF.

The table lists this clonotype with a few counts. The chain couples TRBV6-4 to TRBJ2-1; D perhaps matches TRBD1 (6 bases). The ends were cut back, 6 bases at V and 2 bases at J, with 11 bases in the middle. This CDR3 spans 14 amino acids. Per the germline V gene, CDR1 is MRHNA and CDR2 is SNTAGT. The CDR3: CASRKGQTYNEQFF. CDR3 coding DNA: TGTGCCAGCAGAAAAGGACAGACCTACAATGAGCAGTTCTTC.

This chain connects TRBV19 to TRBJ1-5; D unresolved. This CDR3 has 13 amino acids. Germline values: CDR1 LNHDA, CDR2 SQIVND (reference sequence). V lost 3 bases and J 7 bases, leaving 10 bases between the germline ends. CDR3 residues: CASSIEVFQPQHF. In DNA form, the CDR3 reads TGTGCCAGTAGTATCGAGGTTTTCCAGCCCCAGCATTTT.

This clonotype appeared many times. This rearrangement joins TRBV5-4 to TRBJ2-7; 10 bases are a match to TRBD1. This CDR3 contains 14 residues. Germline trimming cut 4 bases from V and 6 bases from J; bases unmatched to any gene: 7. The V gene's germline CDR1 is SGHNT and CDR2 YYREEE (reference sequence). The CDR3 nucleotides are TGTGCCAGCAGCCGGGGACAGGGGTCTGGCGAGCAGTACTTC. This encodes CASSRGQGSGEQYF.

This clonotype was observed a handful of times. The chain recombines TRBV5-1 with TRBJ1-2, with 7 bases matching TRBD1. This CDR3 contains 14 residues. Germline values: CDR1 SGHRS, CDR2 YFSETQ. V trimming: 0 bases; J trimming: 13 bases; junction bases outside the gene matches: 12. The CDR3 nucleotides are TGCGCCAGCAGCTTGGGGTCGACAGGGACCATCCGCACCTTC. It codes for CASSLGSTGTIRTF.

The sample holds many counts of this clonotype. The chain links TRBV20-1 to TRBJ2-7, with 11 bases aligning to TRBD1. Unmatched junction bases numbered 5, after V lost 3 bases and J lost 4 bases. Germline V gives CDR1 DFQATT, CDR2 SNEGSKA (reference sequence). The CDR3 has 14 amino acids. CDR3 protein: CSARSGTGGYEQYF. In DNA form, the CDR3 reads TGCAGTGCTAGGAGCGGGACAGGGGGTTACGAGCAGTACTTC.

This clonotype showed up just a few times. This sequence joins TRBV12-3 or TRBV12-4 and TRBJ2-3, with D perhaps being TRBD1 or TRBD2 (6 bases each). Trimming removed 3 bases at V and 0 bases at J, with 22 bases between. This CDR3 is 19 amino acids long. CDR3 protein: CASSLARVGTGTSTDTQYF. The CDR3 nucleotides are TGTGCCAGCAGTTTGGCACGGGTGGGCACAGGGACTAGCACAGATACGCAGTATTTT.

The chain uses TRBV7-2 and TRBJ1-1, with D maybe TRBD1 (5 bases). The germline CDR1 and CDR2 sequences are SGHTA and FQGNSA. The CDR3 loop spans 15 amino acids. Trimming stripped 6 bases from V and 5 bases from J, with 19 bases between. CDR3: CASRESLRGGTEAFF. For the CDR3, the DNA is TGTGCCAGCAGGGAAAGTTTGAGGGGTGGGACTGAAGCTTTCTTT.

This clonotype has ten or more counts. This chain uses TRBV5-1 with TRBJ1-4; TRBD1 agrees at 7 bases. The CDR3 is made up of 15 amino acids. Germline V gene data show CDR1 as SGHRS and CDR2 as YFSETQ. With 4 bases clipped from V and 8 bases from J, the junction kept 11 bases outside the gene matches. CDR3 in amino acids: CASSDPDRAGEKLFF. The CDR3 DNA reads as TGCGCCAGCAGCGACCCCGACAGGGCGGGGGAAAAACTGTTTTTT.

V is TRBV9 and J is TRBJ2-7, with D possibly TRBD2 on 6 matching bases. The V end was cut by 4 bases, the J end by 2 bases, with 13 bases between. Germline V gives CDR1 SGDLS, CDR2 YYNGEE. This CDR3 region has 14 residues. The DNA for the CDR3 is TGTGCCAGCAGCCCAAGTCGGGGGACCTACGAGCAGTACTTC. Its protein product is CASSPSRGTYEQYF.

This clonotype was picked up many times. This rearrangement joins TRBV5-1 to TRBJ1-1, with 8 bases lining up with TRBD1. Germline V gives CDR1 SGHRS, CDR2 YFSETQ. The CDR3 length is 15 residues. J lost 4 bases, V lost 6 bases, and 11 bases had no gene match. CDR3 bases: TGCGCCAGCACCCACAGGACAGGGTCGATCACTGAAGCTTTCTTT. Residues: CASTHRTGSITEAFF.

This clonotype occurred a few times. This CDR3 reads CASSPHPPSPNTEAFF. The CDR3 coding sequence is TGCGCCAGCAGCCCGCATCCCCCATCCCCTAACACTGAAGCTTTCTTT. The chain employs TRBV4-1 and TRBJ1-1; D gene unclear. Trimming left V 4 bases short and J 2 bases short, with 17 bases between. Germline V gene lookup returns CDR1 MGHRA and CDR2 YSYEKL. The CDR3 has 16 residues.

The V and J genes are TRBV18 and TRBJ1-1, with a weak D call TRBD1 (5 bases). The CDR3 runs 14 residues. The V and J ends lost 4 bases and 1 base respectively, with 10 bases between them. The germline gives CDR1 KGHSH, CDR2 LQKENI. This chain's CDR3 is CASSRDQGNTEAFF. For the CDR3, the DNA is TGTGCCAGCTCACGGGATCAGGGGAACACTGAAGCTTTCTTT.

This clonotype was seen repeatedly, ten times or more. The genes are TRBV12-3 or TRBV12-4 and TRBJ2-3; 7 positions match TRBD1. Trimming removed 5 bases from V and 1 base from J; junction bases left unmatched: 6. CDR3 length: 15 amino acids. This chain's CDR3 is CASSRNRGRTDTQYF. In DNA form, the CDR3 reads TGTGCCAGCAGTAGAAACAGGGGACGCACAGATACGCAGTATTTT.

This clonotype was found many times. This chain connects TRBV7-2 to TRBJ1-3, with D unresolved. V dropped 1 base and J dropped 8 bases, with 15 bases sitting between them. The CDR3 sequence is 15 residues long. Per the germline V gene, CDR1 is SGHTA and CDR2 is FQGNSA. As DNA, the CDR3 is TGTGCCAGCAGCTTAGAGACACCGCCCCGGGACACCATATATTTT. Translating gives CASSLETPPRDTIYF.

In its sample, this clonotype was seen many times. The chain has TRBV5-1 and TRBJ2-5; 10 bases map to TRBD1. CDR1 is SGHRS, CDR2 YFSETQ, per germline. CDR3 size: 14 residues. The junction had 5 bases not matched to a gene; V was cut back by 5 bases and J by 4 bases. This chain's CDR3 is CASSIGQGGETQYF. The CDR3 DNA reads TGCGCCAGCAGTATTGGACAGGGGGGAGAGACCCAGTACTTC.